Below, 2 T cell receptor beta chains from the same sample are listed, as sequenced in a study of CD8+ T cells in alopecia areata. cDNA serving as the sequencing template came from extracted, reverse transcribed RNA. Generated by immunoSEQ multiplex PCR, the TCRdb table keeps only in-frame clones and is missing some. The sample carries roughly 30,000 clones, about two thirds recorded once. Sequencing input: NKG2D-high CD8+ T cells sorted from blood. The receptors shown here come from a human donor with alopecia areata.

The rearrangement joins TRBV27 to TRBJ1-2; unclear D gene. V lost 4 bases and J 5 bases, leaving 11 bases between the germline ends. Germline V gives CDR1 MNHEY, CDR2 SMNVEV (reference sequence). This CDR3 is 13 amino acids long. DNA of the CDR3: TGTGCCAGCAGTTGGCAGGCGTCTTATGGCTACACCTTC. Amino acids: CASSWQASYGYTF.

The genes are TRBV7-9 and TRBJ2-1; 8 bases align to TRBD2. V dropped 1 base and J dropped 9; count of bases not matched to a gene: 11. CDR3 size: 16 residues. The V gene's germline CDR1 is SEHNR and CDR2 FQNEAQ (reference sequence). CDR3 DNA: TGTGCCAGCAGCTTAGTCTTGACTAGCGAGGGTGGTGAGCAGTTCTTC. It translates to CASSLVLTSEGGEQFF.